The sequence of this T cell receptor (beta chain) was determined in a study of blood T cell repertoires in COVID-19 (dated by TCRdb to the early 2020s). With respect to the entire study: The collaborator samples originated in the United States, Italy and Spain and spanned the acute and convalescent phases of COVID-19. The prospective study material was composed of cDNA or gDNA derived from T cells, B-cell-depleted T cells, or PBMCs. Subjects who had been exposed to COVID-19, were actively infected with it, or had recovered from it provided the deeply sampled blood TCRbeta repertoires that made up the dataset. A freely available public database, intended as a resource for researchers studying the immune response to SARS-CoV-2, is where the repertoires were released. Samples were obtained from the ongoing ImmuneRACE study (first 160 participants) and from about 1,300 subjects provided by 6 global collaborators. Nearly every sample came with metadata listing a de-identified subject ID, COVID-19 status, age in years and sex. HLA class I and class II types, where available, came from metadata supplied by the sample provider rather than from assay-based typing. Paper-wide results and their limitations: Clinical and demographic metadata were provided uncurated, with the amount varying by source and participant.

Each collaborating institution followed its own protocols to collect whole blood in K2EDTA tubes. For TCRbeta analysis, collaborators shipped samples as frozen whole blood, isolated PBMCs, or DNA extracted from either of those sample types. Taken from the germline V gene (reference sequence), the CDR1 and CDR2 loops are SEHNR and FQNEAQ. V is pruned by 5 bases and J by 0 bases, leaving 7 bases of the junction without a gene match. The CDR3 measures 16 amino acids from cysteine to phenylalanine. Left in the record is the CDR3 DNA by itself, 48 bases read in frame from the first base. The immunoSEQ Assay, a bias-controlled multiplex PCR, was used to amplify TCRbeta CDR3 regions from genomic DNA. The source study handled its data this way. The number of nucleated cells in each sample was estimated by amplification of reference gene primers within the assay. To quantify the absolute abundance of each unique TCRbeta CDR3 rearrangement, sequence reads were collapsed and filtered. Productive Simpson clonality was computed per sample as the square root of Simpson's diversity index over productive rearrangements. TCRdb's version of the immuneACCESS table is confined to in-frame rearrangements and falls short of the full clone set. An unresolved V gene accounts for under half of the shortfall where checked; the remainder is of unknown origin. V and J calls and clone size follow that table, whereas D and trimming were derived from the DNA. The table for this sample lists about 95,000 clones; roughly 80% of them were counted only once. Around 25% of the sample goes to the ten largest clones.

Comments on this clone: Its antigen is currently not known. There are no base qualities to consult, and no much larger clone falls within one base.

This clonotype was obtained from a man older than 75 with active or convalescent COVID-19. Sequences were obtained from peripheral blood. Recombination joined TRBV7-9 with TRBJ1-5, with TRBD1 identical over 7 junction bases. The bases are TGTGCCAGCAGCCCCTCGACAGGGTATAGCAATCAGCCCCAGCATTTT. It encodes CASSPSTGYSNQPQHF.